A single sample is the source of the 22 T cell receptor beta chains below, sequenced in a study of cytomegalovirus exposure and HLA in healthy donors. The PCR had 60 Vbeta and 13 Jbeta primers. TCRdb's table, derived via immunoSEQ multiplex PCR, lists solely in-frame clones and lacks some. In the table there are about 84,000 clones, around 68% of which are singletons. The specimen was PBMCs. These receptors were obtained from a woman aged 40 to 49 in good health and CMV-seropositive.

The count of this clone is one. The rearrangement joins TRBV28 to TRBJ2-7, with unresolved D. V gave up 7 bases and J gave up 5 bases, with 9 bases separating them. The germline CDR1 and CDR2 sequences are MDHEN and SYDVKM. This CDR3 has 11 residues. The CDR3 loop reads CASMGWNEQYF. The CDR3 nucleotides are TGTGCCAGCATGGGCTGGAACGAGCAGTACTTC.

This clone occurred a few times. V is TRBV28 and J is TRBJ1-5; the match to TRBD1 covers 7 bases. This CDR3 is built from 15 residues. V was pared by 3 bases and J by 7 bases, with 9 bases of the junction left unmatched. Germline V lookup: CDR1 MDHEN, CDR2 SYDVKM. The CDR3 sequence is CASSLDDDREQPQHF. CDR3 DNA sequence: TGTGCCAGCAGTTTGGACGACGACAGGGAACAGCCCCAGCATTTT.

V usage is TRBV5-1 and J usage is TRBJ1-1, with 8 bases that match TRBD1. The CDR3 covers 15 residues. The germline gives CDR1 SGHRS, CDR2 YFSETQ. The V gene end was trimmed by 1 base and the J gene end by 3 bases; junction bases not matched to a gene: 5. In DNA form, the CDR3 reads TGCGCCAGCAGCTTGTTGGCAGGGGGCGACACTGAAGCTTTCTTT. Its translation is CASSLLAGGDTEAFF.

V and J are TRBV7-2 and TRBJ2-7; 8 bases align to TRBD1. V lost 2 bases and J lost 2; bases outside the gene matches: 5. This CDR3 comprises 15 residues. The V gene's germline CDR1 is SGHTA and CDR2 FQGNSA. The CDR3 coding sequence is TGTGCCAGCAGCTTAAGCGCCAGGGGGCCCTACGAGCAGTACTTC. Protein sequence: CASSLSARGPYEQYF.

This clone was detected once. The chain carries TRBV6-5 and TRBJ2-1; tentatively, D is TRBD2 (5 bases). V was shortened by 8 bases and J by 9 bases, with 11 bases between the two germline ends. The CDR3 sequence is 11 residues long. Germline V gene sequence: CDR1 MNHEY, CDR2 SVGAGI. In nucleotides, the CDR3 is TGTGCCAGCCGCAGCGGACTTGAGCAGTTCTTC. Its translation is CASRSGLEQFF.

V and J are TRBV7-2 and TRBJ2-7; D is perhaps TRBD2 (6 bases). The CDR3 loop spans 13 amino acids. The V gene's germline CDR1 is SGHTA and CDR2 FQGNSA. V gave up 5 bases and J gave up 3 bases, with 11 bases separating them. The CDR3 loop reads CASSHGGNYEQYF. The CDR3 coding sequence is TGTGCCAGCAGCCACGGCGGGAACTACGAGCAGTACTTC.

The V call is TRBV5-1, the J call TRBJ1-1; a possible D gene is TRBD1 (6 bases). V lost 4 bases, J lost 2 bases, and 12 bases lay in between. The CDR3 is 14 amino acids. Germline values: CDR1 SGHRS, CDR2 YFSETQ. The CDR3 loop is CASSAPGVNTEAFF. CDR3 DNA: TGCGCCAGCAGCGCACCAGGGGTTAACACTGAAGCTTTCTTT.

This chain uses TRBV19 with TRBJ1-1; 8 positions agree with TRBD1. CDR3 length equals 16 residues. CDR1 and CDR2 from the germline V gene are LNHDA and SQIVND (reference sequence). Trimming removed 7 bases from V and 5 bases from J; junction bases left unmatched: 15. This CDR3 is CASNPRTGRIATEAFF. CDR3 coding DNA: TGTGCCAGTAATCCCCGGACAGGGAGAATAGCGACTGAAGCTTTCTTT. Combining the CDR3 with reference TRBV19 and TRBJ1-1 gives the whole variable domain DGGITQSPKYLFRKEGQNVTLSCEQNLNHDAMYWYRQDPGQGLRLIYYSQIVNDFQKGDIAEGYSVSREKKESFPLTVTSAQKNPTAFYLCASNPRTGRIATEAFFGQGTRLTVV.

The chain is built from TRBV6-1 and TRBJ2-1; maybe TRBD2 (6 bases). The CDR3 has 18 amino acids. Trimming pared 3 bases from V and 9 bases from J, leaving 27 bases between. Germline CDR1 reads MNHNS; CDR2 reads SASEGT. The CDR3 sequence: CASSDIPPGTLHRGEQFF. CDR3 coding DNA: TGTGCCAGCAGTGACATACCTCCCGGGACTCTCCATAGGGGTGAGCAGTTCTTC.

This clone was seen more than once but under ten times. CDR3 region: CASSIGRVDTEAFF. The DNA for the CDR3 is TGTGCCAGTAGTATAGGCAGGGTCGACACTGAAGCTTTCTTT. V is TRBV19 and J is TRBJ1-1, with D possibly being TRBD1 (5 bases). The germline V gene encodes CDR1 LNHDA and CDR2 SQIVND (reference sequence). The CDR3 sequence is 14 residues long. Trimming left V 1 base short and J 3 bases short, with 9 bases between.

The CDR3 region is CASSSGQMNTEAFF. In DNA, the CDR3 is TGCGCCAGCTCCTCTGGACAGATGAACACTGAAGCTTTCTTT. The rearrangement links TRBV5-1 to TRBJ1-1; the D gene is possibly TRBD1 (6 bases). Germline CDR1 SGHRS, CDR2 YFSETQ. The CDR3 runs 14 residues. V was clipped by 7 bases and J by 0 bases, with 13 bases between them.

The CDR3 sequence is CASSEPRGGQETQYF. The CDR3 DNA sequence: TGTGCCAGCAGTGAACCAAGAGGTGGGCAAGAGACCCAGTACTTC. The chain uses TRBV28 and TRBJ2-5, with D uncertain. The V gene lost 5 bases and the J gene lost 2 bases, with 15 bases spanning the gap. The CDR3 spans 15 residues. Germline V CDR1 and CDR2: MDHEN, SYDVKM. Full variable domain (outside the CDR3, taken from reference TRBV28 and TRBJ2-5): DVKVTQSSRYLVKRTGEKVFLECVQDMDHENMFWYRQDPGLGLRLIYFSYDVKMKEKGDIPEGYSVSREKKERFSLILESASTNQTSMYLCASSEPRGGQETQYFGPGTRLLVL.

The chain links TRBV28 to TRBJ1-2, with D possibly TRBD1 on 5 matching bases. V was clipped by 5 bases and J by 4 bases, with 20 bases between them. The germline V gene has CDR1 MDHEN and CDR2 SYDVKM. CDR3 length equals 16 residues. CDR3 coding DNA: TGTGCCAGCAGTGGACATATGTCGGCGGTTAGCTATGGCTACACCTTC. Translating it yields CASSGHMSAVSYGYTF.

This sequence joins TRBV6-5 and TRBJ2-7; D is unclear. The CDR3 length is 15 residues. V gave up 1 base and J gave up 0 bases, with 10 bases separating them. The germline V gene encodes CDR1 MNHEY and CDR2 SVGAGI. CDR3 nucleotides: TGTGCCAGCAGTTACTTACCCCTTAGCTCCTACGAGCAGTACTTC. Protein sequence: CASSYLPLSSYEQYF.

The rearrangement links TRBV7-8 to TRBJ1-1; 8 nucleotides align to TRBD1. The V segment lost 4 bases and the J segment 5 bases; nucleotides outside the gene matches: 9. CDR3 length equals 15 residues. Germline values: CDR1 SGHVS, CDR2 FQNEAQ. CDR3 nucleotides: TGTGCCAGCAGCTCCCGCCAGGGGGCAGGGACTGAAGCTTTCTTT. Translation: CASSSRQGAGTEAFF.

V usage is TRBV4-2 and J usage is TRBJ2-3, with 8 bases aligning to TRBD2. CDR1 is LGHNA, CDR2 YNFKEQ, per germline. This CDR3 comprises 15 residues. V shed 4 bases and J 2 bases; nucleotides not matched to a gene: 5. The CDR3 region has the DNA TGTGCCAGCAGCCGAAGCGGGAGACTCACAGATACGCAGTATTTT. The encoded protein is CASSRSGRLTDTQYF.

The chain joins TRBV11-2 to TRBJ2-7; TRBD1 matches 7 bases. The V segment lost 6 bases and the J segment 6 bases; nucleotides outside the gene matches: 5. Germline V gives CDR1 SGHAT, CDR2 FQNNGV. CDR3 length: 12 residues. CDR3 sequence (DNA): TGTGCCAGCAGAAAAGACAGGGCCGAGCAGTACTTC. This encodes CASRKDRAEQYF.

This clone appeared a few times. This sequence joins TRBV27 and TRBJ1-1, with D tentatively TRBD1 (6 bases). The germline gives CDR1 MNHEY, CDR2 SMNVEV (reference sequence). This CDR3 is 13 amino acids long. The ends were cut back, 9 bases at V and 2 bases at J, with 13 bases in the middle. The CDR3 DNA reads TGTGCCAGTCGCGTGGACAGCAACACTGAAGCTTTCTTT. Translated: CASRVDSNTEAFF.

The rearrangement joins TRBV18 to TRBJ1-5; 8 positions agree with TRBD1. Losses at the gene ends were 3 bases for V and 7 bases for J; bases not matched to a gene: 8. The CDR3 covers 15 residues. Germline loops: CDR1 KGHSH, CDR2 LQKENI. This CDR3 is CASSPQDRVGQPQHF. For the CDR3, the DNA is TGTGCCAGCTCACCGCAGGACAGGGTTGGGCAGCCCCAGCATTTT.

V gene TRBV5-1 combines with J gene TRBJ2-2, with D tentatively TRBD2 (6 bases). Germline values: CDR1 SGHRS, CDR2 YFSETQ. The CDR3 is made up of 15 amino acids. Trimming took 0 bases from V and 3 from J, leaving 9 bases between them. The CDR3: CASSLVGGYTGELFF. DNA for the CDR3: TGCGCCAGCAGCTTGGTTGGGGGGTACACCGGGGAGCTGTTTTTT.

This chain connects TRBV4-3 to TRBJ2-5, with D uncertain. Germline assignment: CDR1 LGHNA and CDR2 YSLEER. V gave up 1 base and J gave up 5 bases, with 14 bases separating them. The CDR3 has 15 amino acids. The CDR3 coding sequence is TGCGCCAGCAGCCAAGTAGAACTCTCCGGTGAGACCCAGTACTTC. It yields the protein CASSQVELSGETQYF.

The chain combines TRBV19 with TRBJ1-4; D may be TRBD1 (5 bases). The germline V gene has CDR1 LNHDA and CDR2 SQIVND (reference sequence). V was pared by 5 bases and J by 7 bases, with 17 bases between. The CDR3 is made up of 15 amino acids. In DNA, the CDR3 is TGTGCCAGTAGTCCCAGGGCCAGGTCAGGTGAAAAACTGTTTTTT. Its translation: CASSPRARSGEKLFF. The full variable domain, its missing parts supplied by reference TRBV19 and TRBJ1-4, is DGGITQSPKYLFRKEGQNVTLSCEQNLNHDAMYWYRQDPGQGLRLIYYSQIVNDFQKGDIAEGYSVSREKKESFPLTVTSAQKNPTAFYLCASSPRARSGEKLFFGSGTQLSVL.